The next 5 T cell receptor beta chains were all read from a single sample in a study of T cell changes during pregnancy in multiple sclerosis. Sequencing used immunoSEQ multiplex PCR; TCRdb keeps in-frame clones, though not all of them. The sample has 70,000 to 80,000 clones, less than 90% seen once; the top ten hold approximately 3.4%. Specimen: peripheral blood, collected before pregnancy. The source of these receptors is a female donor with multiple sclerosis, enrolled in a pregnancy study.

The genes are TRBV4-3 and TRBJ1-5; TRBD1 matches at 10 bases. From germline, CDR1 is LGHNA and CDR2 YSLEER. V shed 3 bases and J 7 bases; nucleotides not matched to a gene: 6. This CDR3 is 15 amino acids long. The CDR3 DNA reads TGCGCCAGCAGCCAGGACGGACAGGGGGAACAGCCCCAGCATTTT. Translating it yields CASSQDGQGEQPQHF.

The V and J genes are TRBV10-3 and TRBJ2-1; 12 bases are a match to TRBD1. The CDR3 consists of 15 residues. The V gene end was trimmed by 6 bases and the J gene end by 7 bases; junction bases not matched to a gene: 7. Germline V gene lookup returns CDR1 ENHRY and CDR2 SYGVKD. The CDR3 protein is CAISRDRGRGNEQFF. DNA of the CDR3: TGTGCCATCAGCAGGGACAGGGGGCGGGGGAATGAGCAGTTCTTC.

The V gene is TRBV27, the J gene TRBJ2-1; D is unclear. The CDR3 extends over 14 amino acids. V lost 5 bases to trimming and J lost 7 bases, with 15 bases between them. The germline V gene encodes CDR1 MNHEY and CDR2 SMNVEV (reference sequence). Here the CDR3 reads CASSILKPENEQFF. CDR3 nucleotides: TGTGCCAGCAGTATACTAAAGCCTGAGAATGAGCAGTTCTTC.

This clone was observed a handful of times. V gene TRBV27 combines with J gene TRBJ1-5; 7 positions agree with TRBD1. The CDR3 runs 14 residues. In germline, CDR1 is MNHEY, CDR2 SMNVEV (reference sequence). With V trimmed by 2 bases and J by 5 bases, 3 bases remained unmatched. The CDR3 protein is CASSLGDRDQPQHF. The CDR3 DNA is TGTGCCAGCAGTTTAGGGGACAGAGATCAGCCCCAGCATTTT.

CDR3 DNA: TGTGCCAGCAGCTTAAAACCCGGACTGAATAATGAAAAACTGTTTTTT. Amino acid sequence: CASSLKPGLNNEKLFF. This chain connects TRBV7-8 to TRBJ1-4; D call uncertain. Germline CDR1 SGHVS, CDR2 FQNEAQ. This CDR3 contains 16 residues. V lost 2 bases to trimming and J lost 4 bases, with 14 bases between them.